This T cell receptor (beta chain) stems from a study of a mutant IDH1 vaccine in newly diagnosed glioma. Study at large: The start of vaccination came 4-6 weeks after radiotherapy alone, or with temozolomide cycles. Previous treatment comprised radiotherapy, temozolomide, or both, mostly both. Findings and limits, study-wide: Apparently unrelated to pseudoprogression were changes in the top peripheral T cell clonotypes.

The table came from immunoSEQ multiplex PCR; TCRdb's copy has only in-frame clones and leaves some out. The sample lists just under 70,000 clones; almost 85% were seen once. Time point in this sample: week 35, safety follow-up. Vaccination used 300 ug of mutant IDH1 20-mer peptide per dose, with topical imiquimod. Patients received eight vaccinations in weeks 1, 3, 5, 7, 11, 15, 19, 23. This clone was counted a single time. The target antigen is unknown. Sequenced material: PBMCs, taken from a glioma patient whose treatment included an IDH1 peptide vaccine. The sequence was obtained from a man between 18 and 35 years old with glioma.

The CDR3 coding sequence is TGCGCCAGCAGCTTCGATGTACTGGATGGCTACACCTTC. This translates into CASSFDVLDGYTF. The chain couples TRBV5-1 to TRBJ1-2; no definite D call. CDR3 length: 13 residues. The V gene lost 2 bases and the J gene lost 6 bases, with 11 bases spanning the gap. CDR1 is SGHRS and CDR2 is YFSETQ in the germline V gene.